Listed here is a single TCR beta chain. Its antigen is unidentified. This entry comes from a study of OX40 agonist ivuxolimab in advanced cancers. Study-wide context: Two cutaneous melanoma patients and one hepatocellular carcinoma patient, three in all, had partial responses.

With baseline, cycle 4 day 1, and cycle 7 day 1 as timepoints, blood was sampled. The CDR3 is made up of 15 amino acids. V was shortened by 2 bases and J by 4 bases, with 15 bases between the two germline ends. CDR1 and CDR2 from the germline V gene are SGHTA and FQGNSA. Study results and limitations: Certain nonresponders likewise exhibited a low normalized T-cell clonal expansion. Dose levels from 0.1 to 3.0 mg/kg saw CD4+ and CD8+ blood T cells expand clonally by week 6.

Sequenced by immunoSEQ multiplex PCR; TCRdb stores in-frame clones only, minus some. The sample has over 65,000 clones; approximately 92% are singletons. The material was CD4+ or CD8+ T cells sorted from blood, obtained in a trial of the OX40 agonist ivuxolimab. The clonotype comes from an adult with an advanced solid tumor such as melanoma, head and neck, liver or kidney cancer. This rearrangement joins TRBV7-2 to TRBJ2-7, with D hard to call. CDR3 coding DNA: TGTGCCAGCAGCTTATCACAATCAGAGGTGTACGAGCAGTACTTC. As protein: CASSLSQSEVYEQYF. The full variable domain, its missing parts supplied by reference TRBV7-2 and TRBJ2-7, is GAGVSQSPSNKVTEKGKDVELRCDPISGHTALYWYRQSLGQGLEFLIYFQGNSAPDKSGLPSDRFSAERTGGSVSTLTIQRTQQEDSAVYLCASSLSQSEVYEQYFGPGTRLTVT.